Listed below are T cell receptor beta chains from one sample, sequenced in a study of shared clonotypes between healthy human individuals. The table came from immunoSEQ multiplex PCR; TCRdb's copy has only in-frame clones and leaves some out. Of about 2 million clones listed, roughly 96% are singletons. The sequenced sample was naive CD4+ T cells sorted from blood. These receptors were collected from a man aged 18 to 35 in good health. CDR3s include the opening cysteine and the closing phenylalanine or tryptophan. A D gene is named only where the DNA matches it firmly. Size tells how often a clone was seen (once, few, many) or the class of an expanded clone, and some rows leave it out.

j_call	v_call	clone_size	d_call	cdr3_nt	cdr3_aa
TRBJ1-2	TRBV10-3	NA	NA	TGTGCCATCAGTGACGCAGGAGCCAACTATGGCTACACCTTC	CAISDAGANYGYTF
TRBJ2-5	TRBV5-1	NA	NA	TGCGCCAGCAGCTTAGGGACTCAGGGGGAGACCCAGTACTTC	CASSLGTQGETQYF
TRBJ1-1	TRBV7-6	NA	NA	TGTGCCAGCAGCTTAAGACTGAACACTGAAGCTTTCTTT	CASSLRLNTEAFF
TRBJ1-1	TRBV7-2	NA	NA	TGTGCCAGCAGCCGCAGGGATGCGACTGAAGCTTTCTTT	CASSRRDATEAFF
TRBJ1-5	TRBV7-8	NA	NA	TGTGCCAGCAGCTTCGCGAATAGCAATCAGCCCCAGCATTTT	CASSFANSNQPQHF
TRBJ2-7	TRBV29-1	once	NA	TGCAGCGCCGTGCGAACCGTGAGGGACGAGCAGTACTTC	CSAVRTVRDEQYF
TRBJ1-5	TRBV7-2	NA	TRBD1	TGTGCCAGCAGCTTATTGGGGACAGGCAATCAGCCCCAGCATTTT	CASSLLGTGNQPQHF
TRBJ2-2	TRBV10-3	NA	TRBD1	TGTGCCATAAGGGACAGGGGGTCGACCGGGGAGCTGTTTTTT	CAIRDRGSTGELFF
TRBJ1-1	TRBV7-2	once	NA	TGTGCCAGCAGCTTTTCGGGGTCTTCTGAAGCTTTCTTT	CASSFSGSSEAFF
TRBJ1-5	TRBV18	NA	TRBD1	TGTGCCAGCTCACCCCGGGACAGGATTAATCAGCCCCAGCATTTT	CASSPRDRINQPQHF
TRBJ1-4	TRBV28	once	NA	TGTGCCAGCAGACGGGGTTTGGGCTGGGAAAAACTGTTTTTT	CASRRGLGWEKLFF
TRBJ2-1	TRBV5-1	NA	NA	TGCGCCAGCAGCTTGACTAGCCGGAATCCCAATGAGCAGTTCTTC	CASSLTSRNPNEQFF
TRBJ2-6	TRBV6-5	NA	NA	TGTGCCAGTTCTCGAGGTGACGGGGCCAACGTCCTGACTTTC	CASSRGDGANVLTF
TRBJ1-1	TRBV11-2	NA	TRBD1	TGTGCCAGCAGCCCACAGGGGAGTAACACTGAAGCTTTCTTT	CASSPQGSNTEAFF
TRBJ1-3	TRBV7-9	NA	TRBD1	TGTGCCAGCAGCTCCCGGACAGGGCCAAACACCATATATTTT	CASSSRTGPNTIYF
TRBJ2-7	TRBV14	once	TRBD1	TGTGCCAGCAGCCAACCCGGATGGACAGGGGGTCCCTACGAGCAGTACTTC	CASSQPGWTGGPYEQYF
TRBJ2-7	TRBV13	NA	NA	TGTGCCAGCAGCTTAGTAAGGGGCCCCTCCGAGCAGTACTTC	CASSLVRGPSEQYF
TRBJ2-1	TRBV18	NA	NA	TGTGCCAGCCAACCAGGGCAAGGGGATGGTGAGCAGTTCTTC	CASQPGQGDGEQFF
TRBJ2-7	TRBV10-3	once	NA	TGTGCCATCAGTGAGTCGGGAACGGACTACGAGCAGTACTTC	CAISESGTDYEQYF
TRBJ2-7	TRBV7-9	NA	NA	TGTGCCAGCAGCTCGACTAGGTCCTACGAGCAGTACTTC	CASSSTRSYEQYF
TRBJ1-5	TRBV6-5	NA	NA	TGTGCCAGCAGTCCCAGGGGAGGCAATCAGCCCCAGCATTTT	CASSPRGGNQPQHF
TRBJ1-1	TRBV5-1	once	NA	TGCGCCAGCAGCTCGACAGAGTTGAACACTGAAGCTTTCTTT	CASSSTELNTEAFF
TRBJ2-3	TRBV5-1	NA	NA	TGCGCCAGCAGCCTGATGCCGGGCACAGATACGCAGTATTTT	CASSLMPGTDTQYF
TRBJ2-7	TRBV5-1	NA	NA	TGCGCCAGCAGCTTGGCGACCCGAGGCCTCTACGAGCAGTACTTC	CASSLATRGLYEQYF
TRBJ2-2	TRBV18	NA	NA	TGTGCCAGCTCACCCCGACAGCCCACCGGGGAGCTGTTTTTT	CASSPRQPTGELFF
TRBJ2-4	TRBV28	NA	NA	TGTGCCAGCAGTACCGGGACAACGGAAAACATTCAGTACTTC	CASSTGTTENIQYF
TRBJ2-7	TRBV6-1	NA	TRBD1	TGTGCCATCAGTGAGTCTTCTGCCGGGACAGGCTCCTACGAGCAGTACTTC	CAISESSAGTGSYEQYF
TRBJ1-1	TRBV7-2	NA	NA	TGTGCCAGCAGCTTGTGGGGGGGAAGTGAAGCTTTCTTT	CASSLWGGSEAFF
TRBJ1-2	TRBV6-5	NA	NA	TGTGCCAGCAGGACAGAATATGGCTACACCTTC	CASRTEYGYTF
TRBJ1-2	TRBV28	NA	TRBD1	TGTGCCAGCAGCCCAGACAGGGGGAGAGGCTACACCTTC	CASSPDRGRGYTF
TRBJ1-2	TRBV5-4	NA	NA	TGTGCCAGCAGCTTGGATCCCATGCCGGGGATCTATGGCTACACCTTC	CASSLDPMPGIYGYTF
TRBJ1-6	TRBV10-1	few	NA	TGCGCCAGCAGTGACAATAATTCACCCCTCCACTTT	CASSDNNSPLHF
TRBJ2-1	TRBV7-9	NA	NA	TGTGCCAGCAGCTCGGGACCCCTGGGGTTTGAGCAGTTCTTC	CASSSGPLGFEQFF
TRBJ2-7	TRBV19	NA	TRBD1	TGTGCCAGTAGTTTCCGGGACAGGGGTTCCTACGAGCAGTACTTC	CASSFRDRGSYEQYF
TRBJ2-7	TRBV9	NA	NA	TGTGCCAGCAGCGTAGGTAGTAGAATCTACGAGCAGTACTTC	CASSVGSRIYEQYF
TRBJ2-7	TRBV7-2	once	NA	TGTGCCAGCAGCTTAAGTGGGGCCACCTTCTTTGAGCAGTACTTC	CASSLSGATFFEQYF
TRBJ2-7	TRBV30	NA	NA	TGTGCCTCTGAACGGGGGCTAATGGGTGAGCAGTACTTC	CASERGLMGEQYF
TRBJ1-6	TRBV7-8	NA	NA	TGTGCCAGCAGCTTAGGCACACATTCACCCCTCCACTTT	CASSLGTHSPLHF
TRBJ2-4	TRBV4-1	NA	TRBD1	TGCGCCAGCAGGGGGACAGGGAGAAACATTCAGTACTTC	CASRGTGRNIQYF
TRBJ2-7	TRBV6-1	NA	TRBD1	TGTGCCACCGCCCAGGGGGCATGGGCCCAGTACTTC	CATAQGAWAQYF
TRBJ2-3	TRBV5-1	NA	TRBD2	TGCGCCAGCAGCTTGGGATCTGGGACTAGCAATACGGGCACAGATACGCAGTATTTT	CASSLGSGTSNTGTDTQYF
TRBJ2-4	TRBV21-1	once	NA	TGTGCCAGCAGCAAAGCGAGAGAGCGGGCGAGCATTCAGTACTTC	CASSKARERASIQYF
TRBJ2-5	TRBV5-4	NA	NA	TGTGCCAGCAGCTTGGCTGGACGGCAAGAGACCCAGTACTTC	CASSLAGRQETQYF
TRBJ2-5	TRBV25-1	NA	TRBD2	TGTGCCAGCAGTGTCGGCGGGAGTAAACAAGAGACCCAGTACTTC	CASSVGGSKQETQYF
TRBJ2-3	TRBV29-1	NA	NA	TGCAGCGTTAGCCTAACAGATACGCAGTATTTT	CSVSLTDTQYF
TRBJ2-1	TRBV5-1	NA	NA	TGCGCCAGCAGCTCGGGTACTAGGTACAATGAGCAGTTCTTC	CASSSGTRYNEQFF
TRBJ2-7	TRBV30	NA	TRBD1	TGTGCCTGGAGTGCCGGGACAGCCTCCTACGAGCAGTACTTC	CAWSAGTASYEQYF
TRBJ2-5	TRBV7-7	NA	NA	TGTGCTAGCAGCTTAGAGGCTGGGGCCGGGACCCAGTACTTC	CASSLEAGAGTQYF
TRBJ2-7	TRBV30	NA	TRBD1	TGTGCCTGGAGTGGCGGGACAGGGGGGTACGAGCAGTACTTC	CAWSGGTGGYEQYF
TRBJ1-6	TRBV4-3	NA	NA	TGCGCCAGCAGCCAAGTCTCGGGGAGCTCCTATAATTCACCCCTCCACTTT	CASSQVSGSSYNSPLHF
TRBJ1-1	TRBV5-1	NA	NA	TGCGCCAGCAGCACAACCGGGACCCAGAACACTGAAGCTTTCTTT	CASSTTGTQNTEAFF